The clone carrying this TCR beta chain was detected only a few times. The antigen is not known. MiXCR was run by TCRdb on the 5' RACE reads, yielding one entry per CDR3 protein. The data show 300,000 to 400,000 distinct CDR3 sequences, under 25% seen once. CDR3 length: 17 residues. After removal of 4 bases from V and 8 bases from J, the junction contained 19 bases not matched to a gene. The V gene's germline CDR1 is SGHTA and CDR2 FQGNSA. These data are taken from a study of T-cell memory formation after mild COVID-19. Study conclusions and caveats: A balance of CD4 and CD8 characterized clones contracting day 15 to 85, whereas later expanders leaned CD4+.

This TCR was recovered from an adult woman who had mild COVID-19 (a few samples of this study predate the infection). Cell type and time point are not known. The V and J genes are TRBV7-2 and TRBJ1-2, with TRBD1 identical over 7 bases. Sequenced material: PBMCs or a T cell subset sorted from them (not recorded which). The CDR3 DNA is TGTGCCAGCAGCTCCCAACCTATAGACAGGGAGGAACTCGGCTACACCTTC. Translating gives CASSSQPIDREELGYTF.